A selection of T cell receptor beta chains follows, all from one sample in a study of T cell repertoires in cytomegalovirus infection. These receptors are not linked to any known antigen. TCRdb reanalysed the reads using MiXCR and keeps one entry per CDR3 protein. The sample comprises 650,000 to 900,000 distinct CDR3 sequences, around a third of which are singletons, and around an eighth rests with the top ten. The sequencing here drew on cultured CD8+ T cells from PBMCs, taken from culture after CMV antigen stimulation. The source of these receptors is a human donor in good health (CMV status not recorded). Some clones in this sample may be carry-over from other donors' samples. CDR3s include the opening cysteine and the closing phenylalanine or tryptophan. The D gene is left open where the match is weak. Size is stated for part of the rows, as once, few or many counts, or as a class when the clone is expanded.

few,TRBD1,TRBJ2-3,TRBV5-5,CASSLEGRGRTDTQYF,TGTGCCAGCAGCTTGGAGGGCAGGGGGCGTACAGATACGCAGTATTTT
few,NA,TRBJ1-2,TRBV10-3,CAISGPGREYGYTF,TGTGCCATCAGTGGGCCTGGACGCGAATATGGCTACACCTTC
few,NA,TRBJ2-2,TRBV12-3/TRBV12-4,CASSFGGATNTGELFF,TGTGCCAGCAGTTTCGGCGGGGCCACGAACACCGGGGAGCTGTTTTTT
NA,NA,TRBJ2-2,TRBV27,CASSLSRGFLANTGELFF,TGTGCCAGCAGTTTATCGAGGGGCTTCCTCGCGAACACCGGGGAGCTGTTTTTT
NA,NA,TRBJ1-1,TRBV6-1,CASSEIPGTEAFF,TGTGCCAGCAGTGAGATCCCGGGGACTGAAGCTTTCTTT
few,NA,TRBJ1-2,TRBV12-5,CASGLPRGEEGYGYTF,TGTGCTAGTGGTTTACCCCGGGGAGAGGAGGGTTATGGCTACACCTTC
NA,TRBD1,TRBJ1-6,TRBV13,CASSLGWTGRENSPLHF,TGTGCCAGCAGCTTAGGGTGGACAGGGAGGGAAAATTCACCCCTCCACTTT
NA,NA,TRBJ2-7,TRBV10-3,CAISESGATSYEQYF,TGTGCCATCAGTGAGTCTGGGGCCACCTCCTACGAGCAGTACTTC
few,TRBD1,TRBJ2-7,TRBV6-1,CASSGGQGAGEQYF,TGTGCCAGCAGTGGCGGACAGGGGGCAGGGGAGCAGTACTTC
NA,NA,TRBJ2-7,TRBV20-1,CSALLDYGQYF,TGCAGTGCGCTACTGGATTACGGGCAGTACTTC
few,NA,TRBJ1-5,TRBV7-9,CASSFSGGESGDQPQHF,TGTGCCAGCAGCTTTTCGGGAGGCGAAAGTGGGGATCAGCCCCAGCATTTT
many,TRBD2,TRBJ2-3,TRBV7-9,CASTGLAGGPGDTQYF,TGTGCCAGCACCGGACTAGCGGGGGGGCCAGGGGATACGCAGTATTTT
few,NA,TRBJ1-1,TRBV20-1,CSANGNTEAFF,TGCAGTGCTAACGGGAACACTGAAGCTTTCTTT
NA,NA,TRBJ2-3,TRBV27,CASSIRGSLTDTQYF,TGTGCCAGCAGTATTCGGGGGTCCCTCACAGATACGCAGTATTTT
NA,NA,TRBJ2-2,TRBV6-5,CASSYGWLGELFF,TGTGCCAGCAGTTACGGGTGGCTCGGGGAGCTGTTTTTT
NA,TRBD1,TRBJ1-3,TRBV5-4,CASSLDRGKGAGNTIYF,TGTGCCAGCAGCTTGGACAGGGGCAAGGGGGCTGGAAACACCATATATTTT
NA,NA,TRBJ1-2,TRBV20-1,CSARIGPGYTF,TGCAGTGCTAGGATAGGGCCCGGCTACACCTTC
NA,NA,TRBJ2-7,TRBV4-1,CASSQVVGDPSYEQYF,TGTGCCAGCAGCCAAGTAGTGGGGGACCCATCCTACGAGCAGTACTTC
NA,NA,TRBJ2-1,TRBV12-3/TRBV12-4,CASSLDSREKQFF,TGTGCCAGCAGTTTAGATAGTAGGGAGAAGCAGTTCTTC
NA,TRBD1,TRBJ2-2,TRBV19,CASSRHRGANTGELFF,TGTGCCAGTAGCCGCCACAGGGGAGCGAACACCGGGGAGCTGTTTTTT
few,TRBD2,TRBJ2-1,TRBV19,CGSSGGGGAGDEQFF,TGTGGCTCCTCGGGAGGGGGGGGGGCTGGAGATGAGCAGTTCTTC
few,NA,TRBJ1-6,TRBV23-1,CASSQSFQPNSPLHF,TGCGCCAGCAGTCAATCGTTCCAACCAAATTCACCCCTCCACTTT